The present entry profiles one T cell receptor (beta chain) with its context. Its antigen is currently unknown. Assay used: immunoSEQ multiplex PCR; TCRdb lists only in-frame clones, some missing. Of 2,900 or so clones in the sample, about 69% were seen once. Relapses following autologous stem cell transplantation were seen in all patients, with brentuximab vedotin exposure varying. PBMCs, once thawed, yielded CD8+ T cells isolated by magnetic negative selection. Patients reached a best response of complete response, partial response or progressive disease. This sample stems from a study of PD-1 blockade in classical Hodgkin lymphoma. Study-level background: The patients were dosed with nivolumab 3 mg/kg, infused intravenously every 2 weeks.

V lost 4 bases and J lost 3; bases outside the gene matches: 6. There are 16 residues in the CDR3. Germline loops: CDR1 SEHNR, CDR2 FQNEAQ (reference sequence). Whole-study results and caveats: A reduction in baseline TCR diversity was reportedly seen in newly diagnosed patients relative to healthy donors. Later analyses included only patients treated at least 1 year post-ASCT.

The TCR sequence derives from a human donor with classical Hodgkin lymphoma. This rearrangement joins TRBV7-9 to TRBJ2-1; 10 bases are a match to TRBD1. The material was CD8+ T cells from blood, obtained at baseline. CDR3 loop: CASSYRQGAIYNEQFF. The CDR3 nucleotides are TGTGCCAGCAGCTACCGACAGGGGGCCATCTACAATGAGCAGTTCTTC.